What follows are 8 T cell receptor beta chains derived from one specimen sequenced in a study of cytomegalovirus exposure and HLA in healthy donors. The PCR was carried out with 60 Vbeta primers and 13 Jbeta primers. TCRdb's table, derived via immunoSEQ multiplex PCR, lists solely in-frame clones and lacks some. This sample has over 130,000 clones, with roughly 63% found just once. The sequencing sample was made of PBMCs. Receptors originate from an older woman in good health and CMV-seropositive.

This chain joins TRBV6-1 and TRBJ2-7; the match to TRBD1 covers 10 bases. The germline CDR1 and CDR2 sequences are MNHNS and SASEGT. V was pared by 6 bases and J by 4 bases, with 9 bases of the junction left unmatched. The CDR3 length is 15 residues. CDR3 sequence reads: CASSPRGQGSYEQYF. CDR3 bases: TGTGCCAGCAGCCCCAGGGGACAGGGGAGTTACGAGCAGTACTTC.

The chain joins TRBV7-8 to TRBJ2-1; 11 nucleotides agree with TRBD2. Trimming took 2 bases from V and 7 from J; bases not matched to a gene: 10. CDR3 length: 17 amino acids. The germline V gene has CDR1 SGHVS and CDR2 FQNEAQ. CDR3 sequence: CASSLSSGRLIGNEQFF. CDR3 DNA: TGTGCCAGCAGCTTATCTAGCGGGAGGCTGATTGGGAATGAGCAGTTCTTC. Full variable domain (rest looked up from reference TRBV7-8 and TRBJ2-1): GAGVSQSPRYKVAKRGQDVALRCDPISGHVSLFWYQQALGQGPEFLTYFQNEAQLDKSGLPSDRFFAERPEGSVSTLKIQRTQQEDSAVYLCASSLSSGRLIGNEQFFGPGTRLTVL.

The chain has TRBV5-6 and TRBJ2-3; D is perhaps TRBD2 (5 bases). The ends were cut back, 2 bases at V and 6 bases at J, with 10 bases in the middle. CDR3 length equals 13 residues. CDR1 is SGHDT and CDR2 is YYEEEE in the germline V gene. CDR3 residues: CASSFEGWDTQYF. DNA of the CDR3: TGTGCCAGCAGCTTTGAGGGATGGGATACGCAGTATTTT.

The V and J genes are TRBV5-6 and TRBJ2-5; possibly TRBD2 for D (6 bases). This CDR3 comprises 13 residues. Germline assignment: CDR1 SGHDT and CDR2 YYEEEE. Between the trimmed V and J ends, which lost 1 base and 5 bases, there was a span of 9 bases. CDR3 sequence reads: CASSLSGVETQYF. CDR3 nucleotide sequence: TGTGCCAGCAGCTTGTCGGGGGTGGAGACCCAGTACTTC.

This clone is a singleton in its sample. The V and J genes are TRBV9 and TRBJ1-2; D possibly corresponds to TRBD1 (5 bases). Germline-derived CDR1 and CDR2 are SGDLS and YYNGEE. The ends were cut back, 0 bases at V and 6 bases at J, with 12 bases in the middle. The CDR3 totals 14 residues. The CDR3 loop reads CASSVEGWGDGYTF. The CDR3 DNA follows: TGTGCCAGCAGCGTAGAAGGGTGGGGGGATGGCTACACCTTC.

This clone came up a few times. The chain uses TRBV5-1 and TRBJ2-3, with 10 positions matching TRBD2. The V gene end was trimmed by 4 bases and the J gene end by 6 bases; junction bases not matched to a gene: 17. Germline V gene data show CDR1 as SGHRS and CDR2 as YFSETQ. CDR3 size: 18 residues. DNA for the CDR3: TGCGCCAGCAGCCCCGAGAAGGCTAGCGGGAGAGGCATGGATACGCAGTATTTT. It translates to CASSPEKASGRGMDTQYF.

V usage is TRBV6-5 and J usage is TRBJ2-2, with D perhaps matching TRBD2 (5 bases). Germline values: CDR1 MNHEY, CDR2 SVGAGI. CDR3 length: 15 residues. The ends were cut back, 2 bases at V and 6 bases at J, with 13 bases in the middle. CDR3 loop: CASSYVGLGAGELFF. CDR3 nucleotide sequence: TGTGCCAGCAGTTACGTGGGCCTCGGGGCCGGGGAGCTGTTTTTT.

This sequence joins TRBV4-3 and TRBJ2-1; a weak D match, TRBD2 (6 bases). CDR3 size: 17 residues. V lost 5 bases and J lost 4, with 21 bases in between. The germline V gene has CDR1 LGHNA and CDR2 YSLEER. CDR3 sequence (DNA): TGCGCCAGCAGCAGAGATACTAGCTCCCTCACGTACAATGAGCAGTTCTTC. Amino acids: CASSRDTSSLTYNEQFF.